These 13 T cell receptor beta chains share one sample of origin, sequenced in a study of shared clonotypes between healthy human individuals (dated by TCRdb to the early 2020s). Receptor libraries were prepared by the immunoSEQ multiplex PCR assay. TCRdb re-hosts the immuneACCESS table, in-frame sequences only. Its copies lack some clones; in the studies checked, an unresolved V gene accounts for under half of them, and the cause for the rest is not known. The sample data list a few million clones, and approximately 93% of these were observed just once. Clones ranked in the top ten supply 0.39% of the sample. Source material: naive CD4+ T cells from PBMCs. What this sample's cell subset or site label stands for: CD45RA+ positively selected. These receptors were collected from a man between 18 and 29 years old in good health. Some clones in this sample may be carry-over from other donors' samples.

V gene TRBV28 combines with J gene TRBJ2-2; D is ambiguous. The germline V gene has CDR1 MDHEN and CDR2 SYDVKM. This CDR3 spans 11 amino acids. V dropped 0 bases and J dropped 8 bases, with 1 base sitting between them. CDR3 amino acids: CASSLWGELFF. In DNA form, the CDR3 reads TGTGCCAGCAGTTTATGGGGGGAGCTGTTTTTT.

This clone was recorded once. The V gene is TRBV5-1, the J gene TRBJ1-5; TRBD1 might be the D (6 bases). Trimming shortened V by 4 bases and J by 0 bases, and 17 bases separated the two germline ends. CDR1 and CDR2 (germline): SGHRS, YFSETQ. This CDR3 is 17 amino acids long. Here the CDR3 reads CASSPGRGAFSNQPQHF. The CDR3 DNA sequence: TGCGCCAGCAGCCCGGGACGGGGGGCTTTTAGCAATCAGCCCCAGCATTTT.

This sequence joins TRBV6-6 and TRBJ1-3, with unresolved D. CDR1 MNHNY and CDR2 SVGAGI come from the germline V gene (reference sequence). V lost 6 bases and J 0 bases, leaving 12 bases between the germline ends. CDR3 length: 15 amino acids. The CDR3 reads CASRVDGNSGNTIYF. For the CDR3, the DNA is TGTGCCAGCAGAGTCGACGGCAACTCTGGAAACACCATATATTTT.

The CDR3 sequence is CASSPGTGDGELFF. The CDR3 bases are TGTGCCAGCAGCCCCGGGACCGGCGACGGGGAGCTGTTTTTT. The genes are TRBV9 and TRBJ2-2; perhaps D is TRBD1 or TRBD2 (5 bases each). Germline V gene data show CDR1 as SGDLS and CDR2 as YYNGEE. The CDR3 totals 14 residues. The V and J ends lost 4 bases and 7 bases respectively, with 14 bases between them.

Here the CDR3 reads CASSDRNEQFF. CDR3 coding DNA: TGTGCCAGCAGTGACAGGAATGAGCAGTTCTTC. The V gene is TRBV6-5, the J gene TRBJ2-1, with TRBD1 as a possible D gene (6 bases). Trimming left V 5 bases short and J 7 bases short, with 6 bases between. The CDR3 is 11 amino acids. Germline values: CDR1 MNHEY, CDR2 SVGAGI.

The CDR3 loop reads CASSLQVREKLFF. In DNA, the CDR3 is TGTGCCAGCAGCCTCCAGGTTCGAGAAAAACTGTTTTTT. The chain recombines TRBV11-2 with TRBJ1-4; D ambiguous. With 5 bases removed from V and 8 bases from J, the gap between germline ends came to 12 bases. From germline, CDR1 is SGHAT and CDR2 FQNNGV. There are 13 residues in the CDR3.

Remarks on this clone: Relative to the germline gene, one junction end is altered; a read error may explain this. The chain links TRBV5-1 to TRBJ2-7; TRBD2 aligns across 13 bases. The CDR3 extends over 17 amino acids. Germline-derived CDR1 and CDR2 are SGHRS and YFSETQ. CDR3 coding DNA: TGCGCCAGCAGCTTGGCCCTTTTTGGGACTAGCGGGACTATACCGAGCTTC. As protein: CASSLALFGTSGTIPSF.

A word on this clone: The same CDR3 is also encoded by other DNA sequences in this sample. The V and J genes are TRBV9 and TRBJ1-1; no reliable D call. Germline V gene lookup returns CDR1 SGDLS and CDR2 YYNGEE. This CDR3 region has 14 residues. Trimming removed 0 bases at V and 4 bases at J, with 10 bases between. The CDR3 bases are TGTGCCAGCAGCGTAGAAGTAGGGTCCACTGAAGCTTTCTTT. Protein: CASSVEVGSTEAFF.

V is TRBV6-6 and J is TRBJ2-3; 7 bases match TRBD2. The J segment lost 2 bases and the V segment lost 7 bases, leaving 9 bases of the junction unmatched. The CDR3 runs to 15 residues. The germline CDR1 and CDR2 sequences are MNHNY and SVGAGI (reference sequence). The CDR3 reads CASTLRGRATDTQYF. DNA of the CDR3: TGTGCCAGCACCTTACGGGGGAGGGCCACAGATACGCAGTATTTT.

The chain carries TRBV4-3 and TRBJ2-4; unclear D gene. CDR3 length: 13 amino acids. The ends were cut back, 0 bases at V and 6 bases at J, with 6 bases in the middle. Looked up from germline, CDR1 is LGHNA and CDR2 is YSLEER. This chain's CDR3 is CASSQDKGNIQYF. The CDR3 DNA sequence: TGCGCCAGCAGCCAAGATAAAGGAAACATTCAGTACTTC.

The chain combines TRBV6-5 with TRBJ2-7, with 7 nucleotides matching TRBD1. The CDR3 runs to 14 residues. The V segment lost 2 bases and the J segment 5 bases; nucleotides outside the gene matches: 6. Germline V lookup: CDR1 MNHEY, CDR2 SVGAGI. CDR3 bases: TGTGCCAGCAGTTACCGGGACAGCAAGAACGAGCAGTACTTC. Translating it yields CASSYRDSKNEQYF.

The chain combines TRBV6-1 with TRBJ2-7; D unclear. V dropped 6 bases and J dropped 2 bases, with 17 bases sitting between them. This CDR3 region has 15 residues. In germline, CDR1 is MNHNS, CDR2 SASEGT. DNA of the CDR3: TGTGCCAGCAGAATAGAGGTCCCCCGAGCCTACGAGCAGTACTTC. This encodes CASRIEVPRAYEQYF.

CDR3 DNA sequence: TGTGCCAGTAGTCCTCGGGGCGAAAAACTGTTTTTT. Its translation: CASSPRGEKLFF. The chain employs TRBV19 and TRBJ1-4, with a tentative D call TRBD1 (5 bases). The CDR3 consists of 12 residues. Trimming took 5 bases from V and 8 from J, leaving 9 bases between them. The germline V gene encodes CDR1 LNHDA and CDR2 SQIVND (reference sequence).